Listed here is a single TCR beta chain. This clone was found a few times. Its antigen is still unknown. The record has no base qualities; no much larger clone is one base away. The data were obtained in a study of T cell responses to AZD1222 COVID-19 vaccine (TCRdb year 2021). In the study overall: A total of 240 or so trial participants underwent TCR sequencing, of whom roughly 210 had received two doses of AZD1222 and roughly 26 had received two doses of the MenACWY control vaccine. Trial participants were enrolled by age into 18-55, 56-69 and 70-plus year subgroups, with roughly 150, 30 and 60 TCR-sequenced participants respectively. Points the paper makes about the study in general: A significant rise in spike-specific TCR breadth and depth was observed after two AZD1222 doses relative to day 0 and relative to MenACWY recipients. The vaccine-associated CD4 TCRs covered the entire spike protein, and the dominant responses fell in regions 160-218 and 743-854. Reportedly, close to half of the unique spike-specific TCRs recognized epitopes lying outside the regions that are mutated in the B.1.351 and B.1.1.7 variants. Conclusions about previously exposed vaccinees were limited because only six AZD1222 recipients were SARS-CoV-2 seropositive at baseline. The 56-69-year group was small, and its depth increase did not reach significance, likely because of low power. Because no samples from the day 14 peak response were available, repertoires could be characterized only after the peak T cell response. Participants were mostly white British, with more females than males. The authors suggested clonal diversity may have been underestimated.

CDR3 length: 15 amino acids, cysteine to phenylalanine. The read is trimmed to its CDR3 DNA, 45 bases read in frame from base 1. The V and J ends are trimmed by 5 bases and 1 base, leaving 13 bases between them. According to the germline V gene, CDR1 reads SGHTA and CDR2 reads FQGTGA. Reading the label with the study, this specimen's time point is: about 28 days (+/-7) after the second vaccine dose. AZD1222 recipients given second doses at about 4 weeks or at about 12 weeks were pooled, since spike-specific TCR depth and breadth were not found to differ between the two schedules. The vaccinee samples were drawn from two UK trials, COV001 and COV002, one of which was a single-blind randomized controlled phase 2/3 trial testing AZD1222 (ChAdOx1 nCoV-19) in healthy adults. For TCRbeta chain sequencing, PBMC samples from trial participants were taken at day 0 and at day 28 after the second dose. The CDR3 regions of human TCRbeta chains were subjected to immunosequencing. In the source study's methods: TCRs in the repertoires were matched against a reference library of SARS-CoV-2-specific TCRs that had been generated with the MIRA antigen-specificity platform. Breadth meant the fraction of unique TCRs that were SARS-CoV-2-associated, whereas depth meant the fraction of total T cells that were SARS-CoV-2-associated. Each spike-specific TCR was assigned to its reactive spike region and to a CD4 or CD8 class using the MIRA data. Log10-transformed breadth and depth values were compared by one-way ANOVA with Sidak's multiple comparisons tests. What TCRdb holds here is the immuneACCESS table cut down to in-frame rearrangements. Part of the clones is not present; checked against another copy, under half of the missing clones reflect an unresolved V gene, and the others are unexplained. V and J calls and clone size are as listed in that table; D and trimming were resolved from the DNA. The sample data list 150,000 to 200,000 clones, and approximately 93% of these were observed just once. Jointly, the top ten make up 0.9% to 1.1% of the sample.

The rearranged chain carries TRBV7-3 and TRBJ2-3; the D gene lacks a confident call. This receptor was obtained from an adult who received the AZD1222 COVID-19 vaccine. The sequences come from peripheral blood, collected 28 days after the second AZD1222 dose. The CDR3 corresponds to CASSPSLTGTDTQYF. The DNA sequence is as follows: TGTGCCAGCAGCCCATCCTTGACCGGCACAGATACGCAGTATTTT. The entire variable domain, with the stretches around the CDR3 drawn from the reference TRBV7-3 and TRBJ2-3 proteins, is GAGVSQTPSNKVTEKGKYVELRCDPISGHTALYWYRQSLGQGPEFLIYFQGTGAADDSGLPNDRFFAVRPEGSVSTLKIQRTERGDSAVYLCASSPSLTGTDTQYFGPGTRLTVL.